What follows is one T cell receptor beta chain and its context. No cognate antigen has been identified for it. No base quality values were provided; no much bigger clone lies one nucleotide off. The entire amount of isolated RNA was reverse transcribed using the High Capacity cDNA Reverse Transcription Kit, so the sequenced TCRB transcripts were expressed ones. Deep immunoSEQ sequencing was performed on naive, central memory and regulatory T cell samples, with an average of around 3.4 million total reads per sample. After sorted cells were lysed in RLT buffer, RNA was extracted with DNase-treated RNeasy Micro or Mini kits, with the choice depending on cell number. Each cell subset was processed separately to prevent cross-contamination, with patient and healthy donor samples processed together. Using the immunoSEQ multiplex PCR, TCRB sequences were amplified from cDNA into 87-bp fragments spanning the CDR3 region. The amplicons were sequenced using the Illumina HiSeq platform. Regarding the original processing steps: Synthetic template baselines were used to correct PCR bias computationally, reads within Hamming distance 2 were collapsed together, and singletons that could not be merged were discarded. Reads were aligned to IMGT to assign V, D and J genes, CDR3 length, and insertions or deletions at six rearrangement sites. Within each subset, clonotype counts were normalized to sorted cell number, after which true diversity and Gini coefficients were computed with the tcR R package. Repertoire sharing was quantified using the overlap coefficient calculated on TCRB nucleotide sequences. TCRdb stores this immuneACCESS table with in-frame sequences only. Part of the clones is absent; in the studies checked, under half of the shortfall reflects unresolved V genes, and no reason is known for the rest. V and J calls and clone size are given by that table; D and trimming were obtained from the DNA. This sample gives 130,000 or so clones in total; approximately 10% of them show up just once. Clones ranked in the top ten supply approximately 0.7% of the sample.

From the cysteine through the phenylalanine, the CDR3 covers 12 amino acids. Only the CDR3 region is kept as DNA, spanning 36 bases read in frame from base 1. CDR1 and CDR2 are drawn from the germline V gene: SGHVS, FQNEAQ. The junction shows trimming of 8 bases on V and 5 bases on J, plus 13 bases between the germline ends. This sample was taken from a study of beta chain features in type 1 diabetes (dated by TCRdb to the late 2010s). Describing the broader study: Patients and healthy donors did not differ in mean age, gender distribution, total cell number or subset yield. Naive and central memory subsets were obtained from all 30 or so donors, but regulatory and stem cell-like memory subsets were isolated from only 8 patients and about 8 healthy donors. A total of roughly 99,000,000 sorted cells were examined across all samples, and the number of cells per subset was strongly correlated with RNA yield. The study compared TCRB repertoires of sorted circulating CD4+ T cell subsets between recently diagnosed type 1 diabetes patients and matched healthy donors. General findings and caveats noted by the study authors: The naive, central memory and regulatory TCRB repertoires appeared to resemble one another more closely among patients than among healthy donors. A moderate but significant shortening of TCRB CDR3 length was observed in type 1 diabetes patients in all four CD4+ subsets. Because cDNA was sequenced instead of genomic DNA, activated cells with high expression could be over-represented, although the groups did not differ in activation or CD3 levels. Because small numbers of individuals were included in the HLA sub-analyses, any influence of HLA type on TCRB rearrangement was left unresolved. Shorter templates might have been favored by PCR, but patient and control samples were amplified and corrected together, so both groups would have been affected equally by any skew. Fewer insertions and more nucleotide deletions at VDJ recombination sites were observed in patients with type 1 diabetes, implying thymic rearrangement abnormalities.

A single peripheral blood draw of about 120 mL on average was collected from each donor into heparinised tubes. Using a panel that included CD45RO, CCR7, CD25, CD127, CD95 and CD27, naive, central memory, regulatory and stem cell-like memory CD4+ T cells were sorted on a BD FACSAria II. A purity above 98% was achieved for all sorted populations. PBMCs were isolated right away by Lymphoprep density gradient centrifugation and were stained directly, without culture. So that batch effects would be minimized, each experiment stained and sorted samples in pairs, pairing one healthy donor with one patient.

Here the chain combines TRBV7-8 and TRBJ2-7, and possibly TRBD1, on 6 matching bases. The material sequenced was central memory CD4+ T cells from blood. The origin of this receptor is a man aged 25-45 years with type 1 diabetes. The CDR3 reads CASRSPGDEQYF. At the DNA level, the sequence is TGTGCCAGCCGATCCCCAGGGGACGAGCAGTACTTC.